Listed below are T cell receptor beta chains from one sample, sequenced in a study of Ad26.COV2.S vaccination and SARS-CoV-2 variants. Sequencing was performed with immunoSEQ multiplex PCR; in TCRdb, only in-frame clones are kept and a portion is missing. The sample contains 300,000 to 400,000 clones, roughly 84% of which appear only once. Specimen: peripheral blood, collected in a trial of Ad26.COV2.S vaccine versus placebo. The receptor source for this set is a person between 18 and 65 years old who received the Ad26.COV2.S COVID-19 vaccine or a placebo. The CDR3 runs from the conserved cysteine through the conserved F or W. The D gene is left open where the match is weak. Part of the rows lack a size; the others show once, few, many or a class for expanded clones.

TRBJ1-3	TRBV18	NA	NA	CASSPTGGDPSSGNTIYF	TGTGCCAGCTCACCAACGGGTGGGGATCCCAGCTCTGGAAACACCATATATTTT
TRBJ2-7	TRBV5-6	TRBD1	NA	CASSLGTGRIGSYEQYF	TGTGCCAGCAGCTTGGGGACAGGGAGAATAGGCTCCTACGAGCAGTACTTC
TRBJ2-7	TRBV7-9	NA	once	CASSNQVPGRTYEQYF	TGTGCCAGCAGCAACCAAGTCCCGGGACGAACCTACGAGCAGTACTTC
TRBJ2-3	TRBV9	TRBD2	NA	CASSVDPSGGAYTDTQYF	TGTGCCAGCAGCGTAGACCCTAGCGGGGGGGCCTATACAGATACGCAGTATTTT
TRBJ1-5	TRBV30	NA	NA	CAWSAPKGHLSNQPQHF	TGTGCCTGGAGTGCCCCGAAGGGACACCTTAGCAATCAGCCCCAGCATTTT
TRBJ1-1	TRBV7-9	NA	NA	CASSLAEVSWTEAFF	TGTGCCAGCAGCTTAGCGGAGGTTTCGTGGACTGAAGCTTTCTTT
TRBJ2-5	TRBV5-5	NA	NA	CASSLSGSRETQYF	TGTGCCAGCAGCTTGAGCGGGTCCAGAGAGACCCAGTACTTC
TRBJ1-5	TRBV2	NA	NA	CASSKDTSNQPQHF	TGTGCCAGCAGTAAGGACACTAGCAATCAGCCCCAGCATTTT
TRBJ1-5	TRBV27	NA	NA	CASKSGTQPQHF	TGTGCCAGTAAATCAGGGACCCAGCCCCAGCATTTT
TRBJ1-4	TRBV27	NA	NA	CASSPGTTTNEKLFF	TGTGCCAGCAGTCCCGGGACAACAACTAATGAAAAACTGTTTTTT
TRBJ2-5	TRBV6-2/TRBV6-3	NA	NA	CASSSSFSGGQETQYF	TGTGCCAGCAGTTCATCTTTCTCCGGGGGCCAAGAGACCCAGTACTTC
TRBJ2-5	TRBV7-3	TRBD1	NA	CASSPQGAAETQYF	TGTGCCAGCAGCCCTCAGGGGGCTGCAGAGACCCAGTACTTC
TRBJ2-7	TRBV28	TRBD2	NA	CASSFLPGTSGGRSSYEQYF	TGTGCCAGCAGTTTCCTACCCGGGACTAGCGGGGGGAGGAGCTCCTACGAGCAGTACTTC
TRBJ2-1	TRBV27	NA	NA	CASSFTDVGNEQFF	TGTGCCAGCAGTTTCACGGACGTGGGAAATGAGCAGTTCTTC
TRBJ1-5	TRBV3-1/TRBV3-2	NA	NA	CASSPGTHQPQHF	TGTGCCAGCAGCCCCGGGACACATCAGCCCCAGCATTTT
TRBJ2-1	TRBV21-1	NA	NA	CASSKVRGGEQFF	TGTGCCAGCAGCAAAGTAAGGGGCGGTGAGCAGTTCTTC
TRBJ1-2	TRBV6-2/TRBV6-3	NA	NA	CASSLGGGYTF	TGTGCCAGCAGCCTCGGGGGCGGCTACACCTTC
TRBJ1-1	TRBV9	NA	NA	CASSPHQRNTEAFF	TGTGCCAGCAGCCCTCACCAGAGGAACACTGAAGCTTTCTTT
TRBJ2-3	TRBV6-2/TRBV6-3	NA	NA	CASSYSGAGTDTQYF	TGTGCCAGCAGTTACTCGGGGGCCGGGACAGATACGCAGTATTTT
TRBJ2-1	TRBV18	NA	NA	CASSRGNEQFF	TGTGCCAGCTCACGGGGTAATGAGCAGTTCTTC
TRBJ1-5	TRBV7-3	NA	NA	CASSLGPDQPQHF	TGTGCCAGCAGCTTAGGCCCCGATCAGCCCCAGCATTTT
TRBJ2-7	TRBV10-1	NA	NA	CATPDRPPLYEQYF	TGCGCCACCCCAGACAGGCCCCCCCTCTACGAGCAGTACTTC
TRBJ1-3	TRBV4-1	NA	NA	CASSHMILGAGSGNTIYF	TGCGCCAGCAGCCACATGATTTTAGGGGCCGGCTCTGGAAACACCATATATTTT
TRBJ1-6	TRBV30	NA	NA	CASGGGRGGAPLHF	TGTGCCTCCGGTGGGGGGAGGGGAGGAGCACCCCTCCACTTT
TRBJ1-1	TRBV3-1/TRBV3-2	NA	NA	CASSPLGGNTEAFF	TGTGCCAGCAGCCCCTTAGGGGGGAACACTGAAGCTTTCTTT
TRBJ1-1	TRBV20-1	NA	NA	CSAIMNTEAFF	TGCAGTGCAATTATGAACACTGAAGCTTTCTTT
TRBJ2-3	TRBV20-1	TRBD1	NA	CSASKNRGRTDTQYF	TGCAGTGCTAGTAAAAACAGGGGGCGCACAGATACGCAGTATTTT
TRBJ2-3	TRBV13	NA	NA	CASSPGGTDTQYF	TGTGCCAGCAGCCCCGGAGGCACAGATACGCAGTATTTT
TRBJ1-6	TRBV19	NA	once	CASGTDSSYNSPLHF	TGTGCCAGTGGGACGGACAGCTCCTATAATTCACCCCTCCACTTT
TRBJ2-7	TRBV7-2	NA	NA	CASSLESGEQYF	TGTGCCAGCAGCTTAGAATCGGGGGAGCAGTACTTC
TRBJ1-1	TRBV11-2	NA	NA	CASSFQGPTEAFF	TGTGCCAGCAGCTTTCAGGGCCCGACTGAAGCTTTCTTT
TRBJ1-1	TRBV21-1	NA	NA	CASSKRGTTKRYAMNTEAFF	TGTGCCAGCAGCAAAAGGGGGACTACTAAAAGGTACGCGATGAACACTGAAGCTTTCTTT
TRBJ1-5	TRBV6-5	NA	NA	CASSYAWGAGQPQHF	TGTGCCAGCAGTTACGCTTGGGGGGCGGGTCAGCCCCAGCATTTT
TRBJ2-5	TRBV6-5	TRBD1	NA	CASRRDRSQETQYF	TGTGCCAGCAGAAGGGACAGATCCCAAGAGACCCAGTACTTC
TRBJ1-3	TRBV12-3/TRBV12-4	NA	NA	CASSLPPRNTIYF	TGTGCCAGCAGTTTACCGCCGCGGAACACCATATATTTT
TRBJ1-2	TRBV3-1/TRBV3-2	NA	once	CASSSTPGTQVGGYTF	TGTGCCAGCAGCAGTACTCCCGGGACACAAGTTGGTGGCTACACCTTC